Presented here are 9 T cell receptor beta chains from one specimen sequenced in a study of blood T cell repertoires in COVID-19. Some clones are missing from TCRdb's copy, which holds only in-frame ones; the method was immunoSEQ multiplex PCR. The table shows 150,000 to 200,000 clones, with roughly 87% occurring only once. The sample taken for sequencing was peripheral blood. The source is a human donor in a cohort sampled during active COVID-19.

This rearrangement joins TRBV30 to TRBJ2-1; D perhaps matches TRBD2 (5 bases). The germline CDR1 and CDR2 sequences are GTSNPN and SVGIG (reference sequence). The CDR3 contains 15 residues. The ends were cut back, 3 bases at V and 1 base at J, with 13 bases in the middle. The CDR3 nucleotides read TGTGCCTGGAGCGGCGCGCCGGGGTCCTACAATGAGCAGTTCTTC. Translation gives CAWSGAPGSYNEQFF.

This sequence joins TRBV7-9 and TRBJ1-2, with 9 bases fitting TRBD1. Per the germline V gene, CDR1 is SEHNR and CDR2 is FQNEAQ (reference sequence). V was clipped by 5 bases and J by 12 bases; unmatched bases: 10. The CDR3 is 13 residues long. The CDR3 sequence is CASSQLRTGEDTF. As DNA, the CDR3 is TGTGCCAGCAGCCAACTGAGGACAGGGGAAGACACCTTC.

The gene calls are TRBV5-6 and TRBJ1-2; the match to TRBD1 covers 8 bases. The V and J ends lost 6 bases and 3 bases, in that order; junction bases with no gene match: 7. The CDR3 covers 14 residues. Germline CDR1 and CDR2: SGHDT and YYEEEE. This CDR3 is CASKKQGVHYGYTF. CDR3 DNA sequence: TGTGCCAGCAAGAAACAGGGGGTTCACTATGGCTACACCTTC.

The J gene is TRBJ2-3, the V gene TRBV10-3, with 8 bases lining up with TRBD2. This CDR3 has 15 residues. Trimming cost V 7 bases and J 0 bases; bases outside gene matches: 6. The germline gives CDR1 ENHRY, CDR2 SYGVKD. This chain's CDR3 is CAITGGEMSTDTQYF. The CDR3 nucleotides read TGTGCCATCACCGGGGGGGAGATGAGCACAGATACGCAGTATTTT.

The chain employs TRBV6-4 and TRBJ2-1; 10 nucleotides agree with TRBD1. Germline V gene sequence: CDR1 MRHNA, CDR2 SNTAGT. The CDR3 spans 13 residues. Unmatched junction bases numbered 4, after V lost 6 bases and J lost 8 bases. CDR3 loop: CASSRDRGDEQFF. The CDR3 region has the DNA TGTGCCAGCAGCCGGGACAGGGGTGATGAGCAGTTCTTC.

V usage is TRBV3-1 (or the pseudogene TRBV3-2) and J usage is TRBJ2-7, with 9 bases that match TRBD2. This CDR3 is built from 15 residues. Germline V gene data show CDR1 as LGHDT and CDR2 as YNNKEL (reference sequence). Losses at the gene ends were 1 base for V and 6 bases for J; bases not matched to a gene: 7. CDR3 loop: CASSQGLAGFGEQYF. The DNA for the CDR3 is TGTGCCAGCAGCCAAGGGCTAGCGGGATTTGGCGAGCAGTACTTC.

V usage is TRBV23-1 and J usage is TRBJ2-7, with D perhaps matching TRBD2 (6 bases). TRBV23-1 is an ORF, with its function uncertain. The CDR3 totals 15 residues. Trimming cost V 0 bases and J 3 bases, with 12 bases left between them. The CDR3 region is CASSQSSSEGYEQYF. The DNA for the CDR3 is TGCGCCAGCAGTCAATCGTCTAGCGAGGGCTACGAGCAGTACTTC.

As DNA, the CDR3 is TGTGCCAGCAGTCCGACAGGGCTTCAAGAGACCCAGTACTTC. Translation gives CASSPTGLQETQYF. This chain uses TRBV7-2 with TRBJ2-5, with 7 bases identical to TRBD1. CDR1 and CDR2 (germline): SGHTA, FQGNSA. With V trimmed by 6 bases and J by 2 bases, 6 bases remained unmatched. The CDR3 totals 14 residues.

The V call is TRBV18, the J call TRBJ1-1, with D uncertain. There are 14 residues in the CDR3. Trimming took off 2 bases at V and 11 bases at J, with 18 bases between the two ends. Germline lookup yields CDR1 KGHSH and CDR2 LQKENI. The CDR3 DNA is TGTGCCAGCTCACCATCAATCGGAGATCTGAGGGCTTTCTTT. Its protein product is CASSPSIGDLRAFF. Using reference TRBV18 and TRBJ1-1 for the parts outside the CDR3, the full variable domain is NAGVMQNPRHLVRRRGQEARLRCSPMKGHSHVYWYRQLPEEGLKFMVYLQKENIIDESGMPKERFSAEFPKEGPSILRIQQVVRGDSAAYFCASSPSIGDLRAFFGQGTRLTVV.